The 3 T cell receptor beta chains given below trace back to one sample, sequenced in a study of T cells in localized non-small cell lung cancer. The table came from immunoSEQ multiplex PCR; TCRdb's copy has only in-frame clones and leaves some out. The table includes 15,000 or so clones, about nine tenths detected once. Sequencing was performed on peripheral blood, taken before any cancer treatment. The receptors derive from a female donor at least 60 years old with stage III squamous cell lung carcinoma.

Comment on this clone: This specimen includes other DNA sequences encoding the same CDR3. The rearrangement joins TRBV30 to TRBJ2-7, with 10 bases identical to TRBD2. After removal of 5 bases from V and 3 bases from J, the junction contained 1 base not matched to a gene. Germline V gene data show CDR1 as GTSNPN and CDR2 as SVGIG (reference sequence). The CDR3 extends over 12 amino acids. This CDR3 reads CAWGLADYEQYF. In DNA, the CDR3 is TGTGCCTGGGGACTAGCGGACTACGAGCAGTACTTC.

J is TRBJ2-3 and V is TRBV6-8; 11 bases align to TRBD2. Germline-derived CDR1 and CDR2 are MNHGY and SAAAGT. This CDR3 spans 18 amino acids. J gave up 0 bases and V 6 bases, and 11 bases lay outside the gene matches. CDR3 in DNA: TGTGCCAGCAGACTCAACGGCCTAGCGGGAGGAAGCACAGATACGCAGTATTTT. As protein: CASRLNGLAGGSTDTQYF.

J is TRBJ1-5 and V is TRBV6-5; 9 bases are a match to TRBD1. With 5 bases clipped from V and 8 bases from J, the junction kept 10 bases outside the gene matches. The CDR3 is 15 residues long. Germline CDR1 is MNHEY and CDR2 is SVGAGI. CDR3: CASSRIGTGKEPQHF. The CDR3 bases are TGTGCCAGCAGTCGAATCGGGACAGGGAAGGAGCCCCAGCATTTT.